This T cell receptor (beta chain) was recovered during a study of T-cell reconstitution after alpha-beta-depleted transplantation in children. Germline V CDR1 and CDR2: SGHRS, YFSETQ. The CDR3 covers 15 residues. Trimming shortened V by 5 bases and J by 5 bases, and 19 bases separated the two germline ends. This sample's TCRbeta library carried unique molecular identifier barcodes. TCRdb re-derived calls from the PCR reads in MiXCR, one entry per CDR3 protein. The sample has roughly 180,000 distinct CDR3 sequences; roughly 14% are singletons. There are a few counts of this clonotype. The sequences come from PBMCs from the stem cell graft donor, collected from the stem cell graft. The chain carries TRBV5-1 and TRBJ2-5; the D gene is possibly TRBD2 (6 bases). The clonotype was recovered from a human donor who donated a stem cell graft to a child with acute lymphoblastic leukemia. The CDR3, as DNA: TGCGCCAGCAGTTCACTATTGTCGGGGGAGGAGACCCAGTACTTC. Amino acids: CASSSLLSGEETQYF.